Presented here are 19 T cell receptor beta chains from one specimen sequenced in a study of metastatic and nonmetastatic thyroid tumors. Using MiXCR, TCRdb re-called clones from the PCR reads. The sample has about 59,000 clones; roughly 16% are singletons. No treatment of any kind had been given to any patient before thyroid surgery. Sequencing was done on a sample of blood. The receptors derive from a male donor with papillary thyroid cancer or a benign thyroid nodule (not recorded which). Some clones in this sample may be carry-over from other donors' samples.

A word on this clone: A much larger clone differs by one base, so this may be a read error. V usage is TRBV5-5 and J usage is TRBJ2-7; 8 bases match TRBD1. V shed 3 bases and J 6 bases; nucleotides not matched to a gene: 2. Germline V CDR1 and CDR2: SGHKS, YYEKEE (reference sequence). This CDR3 has 12 residues. This CDR3 is CASSSTGGEQYF. The CDR3 coding sequence is TGTGCCAGCAGCTCCACAGGGGGCGAGCAGTACTTC.

This clone was picked up many times. This chain uses TRBV6-2 or TRBV6-3 with TRBJ2-2; the D is unclear. The CDR3 consists of 14 residues. Between the trimmed V and J ends, which lost 4 bases and 3 bases, there was a span of 9 bases. Germline CDR1 and CDR2: MNHEY and SVGEGT. The CDR3 spells CASSLGQHTGELFF. CDR3 nucleotide sequence: TGTGCCAGCAGTTTAGGGCAGCACACCGGGGAGCTGTTTTTT.

This clone was observed at least ten times. The genes are TRBV4-2 and TRBJ2-3; the D gene is possibly TRBD2 (6 bases). CDR3 size: 16 residues. Trimming pared 5 bases from V and 1 base from J, leaving 16 bases between. CDR1 is LGHNA, CDR2 YNFKEQ, per germline. The CDR3: CASSEEGTRGTDTQYF. The CDR3 coding sequence is TGTGCCAGCAGCGAGGAGGGGACCCGGGGCACAGATACGCAGTATTTT.

Many counts were recorded for this clone. This chain connects TRBV2 to TRBJ2-1; D remains ambiguous. The CDR3 has 11 amino acids. CDR1 and CDR2 (germline): SNHLY, FYNNEI. V shed 5 bases and J shed 9 bases, with 8 bases lying between them. CDR3 DNA sequence: TGTGCCAGCAGTAGGGATTTTGAGCAGTTCTTC. This encodes CASSRDFEQFF.

In this sample, this clone is medium-sized. The V and J genes are TRBV6-2 or TRBV6-3 and TRBJ1-6, with D uncertain. V lost 2 bases and J lost 8, with 4 bases in between. CDR1 is MNHEY, CDR2 SVGEGT, per germline. This CDR3 region has 12 residues. CDR3 in DNA: TGTGCCAGCAGTTACGGGGATTCACCCCTCCACTTT. Translation gives CASSYGDSPLHF.

The chain carries TRBV5-1 and TRBJ1-3; D uncertain. Per the germline V gene, CDR1 is SGHRS and CDR2 is YFSETQ. Deletions cut 4 bases from V and 2 bases from J, with 16 bases between. The CDR3 loop spans 16 amino acids. CDR3: CASSAGLALPGNTIYF. CDR3 nucleotide sequence: TGCGCCAGCAGCGCGGGATTGGCCCTCCCTGGAAACACCATATATTTT.

There are many counts of this clone. The chain employs TRBV7-2 and TRBJ2-4; D possibly uses TRBD1 or TRBD2 (5 bases each). Germline V gene sequence: CDR1 SGHTA, CDR2 FQGNSA. The CDR3 contains 13 residues. The V end lost 5 bases, the J end lost 7 bases, and 12 bases lay between the germline ends. The CDR3 is CASSRGRDNIQYF. The CDR3 DNA reads TGTGCCAGCAGCCGGGGCAGGGACAACATTCAGTACTTC. The full variable domain, in which reference TRBV7-2 and TRBJ2-4 provide the parts outside the CDR3, is GAGVSQSPSNKVTEKGKDVELRCDPISGHTALYWYRQSLGQGLEFLIYFQGNSAPDKSGLPSDRFSAERTGGSVSTLTIQRTQQEDSAVYLCASSRGRDNIQYFGAGTRLSVL.

This clone was seen many times. This rearrangement joins TRBV12-3 or TRBV12-4 to TRBJ2-1; TRBD2 agrees at 8 bases. The CDR3 has 15 residues. V shed 2 bases and J 3 bases; nucleotides not matched to a gene: 3. In DNA form, the CDR3 reads TGTGCCAGCAGTTTATCGGCGGGGGGCTACAATGAGCAGTTCTTC. Translating it yields CASSLSAGGYNEQFF.

This clone was seen at least ten times. This chain joins TRBV4-1 and TRBJ1-1; tentative D call: TRBD1 (6 bases). The germline V and J ends were trimmed by 0 bases and 5 bases, with 13 bases remaining between them. The CDR3 has 15 amino acids. Germline V gene lookup returns CDR1 MGHRA and CDR2 YSYEKL. The CDR3, as DNA: TGCGCCAGCAGCCAAGATCCACACACAGGGACTGAAGCTTTCTTT. It yields the protein CASSQDPHTGTEAFF.

The CDR3 bases are TGTGCCTGTTCCCAGGGGTACACTGAAGCTTTCTTT. Protein product: CACSQGYTEAFF. The chain links TRBV30 to TRBJ1-1; possible D gene TRBD1, 6 bases. The CDR3 loop spans 12 amino acids. V was trimmed by 6 bases and J by 3 bases, leaving 11 bases between them. Germline V gene sequence: CDR1 GTSNPN, CDR2 SVGIG (reference sequence).

Ten or more counts support this clone. The chain has TRBV12-3 or TRBV12-4 and TRBJ1-5; D call uncertain. The CDR3 sequence is 15 residues long. Trimming took 3 bases from V and 6 from J, leaving 15 bases between them. The CDR3 region is CASSFREQLGQPQHF. The CDR3 DNA is TGTGCCAGCAGTTTCCGTGAACAACTCGGTCAGCCCCAGCATTTT.

Only a few counts were recorded for this clone. This chain links TRBV6-5 with TRBJ2-1, with TRBD2 matching over 7 bases. Germline lookup yields CDR1 MNHEY and CDR2 SVGAGI. The CDR3 contains 16 residues. The V gene end was trimmed by 2 bases and the J gene end by 8 bases; junction bases not matched to a gene: 12. The CDR3 nucleotides are TGTGCCAGCAGTTACCTCTGTCGGGGGGTATCCGATGAGCAGTTCTTC. Its translation is CASSYLCRGVSDEQFF.

This clone was seen ten or more times. The gene calls are TRBV20-1 and TRBJ1-2, with D tentatively TRBD1 (6 bases). CDR3 length: 16 amino acids. Germline CDR1 is DFQATT and CDR2 is SNEGSKA (reference sequence). Between the trimmed V and J ends, which lost 0 bases and 4 bases, there was a span of 18 bases. The CDR3 nucleotides are TGCAGTGCTAGAGATAATTCCCCGGACAGCCTCTATGGCTACACCTTC. Translated: CSARDNSPDSLYGYTF.

Notes on this clone: This likely comes from a read error, as the CDR3 has no conserved phenylalanine or tryptophan at its end. The V gene is TRBV30, the J gene TRBJ1-5; no clear D gene. Germline CDR1 GTSNPN, CDR2 SVGIG (reference sequence). The CDR3 spans 13 residues. Between the trimmed V and J ends, which lost 2 bases and 4 bases, there was a span of 9 bases. CDR3 DNA: TGTGCCTGGAGTATGGAGGGTAATCAGCCCCAGCATCTT. Its protein product is CAWSMEGNQPQHL.

There are a few counts of this clone. The chain has TRBV15 and TRBJ2-5, with 9 bases lining up with TRBD2. Germline trimming cut 3 bases from V and 8 bases from J; bases unmatched to any gene: 10. CDR3 length: 15 residues. In germline, CDR1 is LNHNV, CDR2 YYDKDF (reference sequence). CDR3 in DNA: TGTGCCACCAGCAGCGGGCGGGGGGGCCGAGATACCCAGTACTTC. This sequence encodes CATSSGRGGRDTQYF.

This clone has a handful of counts. This rearrangement joins TRBV2 to TRBJ2-1; no reliable D call. CDR3 length: 14 amino acids. Per germline, CDR1 SNHLY and CDR2 FYNNEI. The germline V and J ends were trimmed by 10 bases and 5 bases, with 18 bases remaining between them. For the CDR3, the DNA is TGTGCCAAACGCATGGCGGAGAGAAACAATGAGCAGTTCTTC. Translated: CAKRMAERNNEQFF. Complete variable domain (other parts from reference TRBV2 and TRBJ2-1): EPEVTQTPSHQVTQMGQEVILRCVPISNHLYFYWYRQILGQKVEFLVSFYNNEISEKSEIFDDQFSVERPDGSNFTLKIRSTKLEDSAMYFCAKRMAERNNEQFFGPGTRLTVL.

The sample holds many counts of this clone. The chain combines TRBV5-1 with TRBJ2-2; 10 bases align to TRBD2. Germline lookup yields CDR1 SGHRS and CDR2 YFSETQ. The CDR3 contains 16 residues. The V segment lost 3 bases and the J segment 3 bases; nucleotides outside the gene matches: 5. For the CDR3, the DNA is TGCGCCAGCAGCTGGCTAGCGGGGGCGGACACCGGGGAGCTGTTTTTT. It yields the protein CASSWLAGADTGELFF.

This clone was picked up many times. The CDR3 here is CASSLAGAPAQPQHF. CDR3 nucleotides: TGCGCCAGCAGCTTAGCAGGGGCTCCGGCTCAGCCCCAGCATTTT. The rearrangement uses TRBV5-1 and TRBJ1-5; TRBD1 is a possible D gene (6 bases). This CDR3 contains 15 residues. Trimming took 2 bases from V and 6 from J, leaving 15 bases between them. Germline values: CDR1 SGHRS, CDR2 YFSETQ.

This clone has ten or more counts. The genes are TRBV9 and TRBJ2-3; D is unresolved. The CDR3 spans 13 residues. CDR1 is SGDLS and CDR2 is YYNGEE in the germline V gene. V was shortened by 3 bases and J by 2 bases, with 7 bases between the two germline ends. The CDR3 spells CASSGPNTDTQYF. In DNA form, the CDR3 reads TGTGCCAGCAGCGGCCCCAACACAGATACGCAGTATTTT.